A single sample is the source of the 6 T cell receptor beta chains below, sequenced in a study of technical replicates of blood from a few donors. The method was immunoSEQ multiplex PCR; TCRdb's version includes in-frame clones alone and lacks a portion of them. The sample records around 69,000 clones, about 86% being singletons. Sequences were obtained from PBMCs. The receptors originated from a human donor in good health. Some clones in this sample may be carry-over from other donors' samples.

V is TRBV7-2 and J is TRBJ2-3; TRBD2 agrees at 11 bases. Germline V gives CDR1 SGHTA, CDR2 FQGNSA. CDR3 length equals 13 residues. This chain's CDR3 is CATGLAGGNTQYF. As DNA, the CDR3 is TGTGCTACTGGGCTAGCGGGAGGAAATACGCAGTATTTT.

The chain couples TRBV5-6 to TRBJ2-5; 7 nucleotides agree with TRBD1. Trimming cost V 5 bases and J 1 base; bases outside gene matches: 5. The CDR3 totals 14 residues. Germline CDR1 is SGHDT and CDR2 is YYEEEE. For the CDR3, the DNA is TGTGCCAGCAGACAACAGGGGTTCCAAGAGACCCAGTACTTC. Translating it yields CASRQQGFQETQYF.

The genes are TRBV6-4 and TRBJ2-1, with TRBD2 identical over 8 bases. The CDR3 has 16 residues. Germline values: CDR1 MRHNA, CDR2 SNTAGT. V lost 0 bases to trimming and J lost 6 bases; unmatched junction nucleotides: 7. The CDR3 nucleotides are TGTGCCAGCAGTGACTCCCCGGCGGGAGGTCTCAATGAGCAGTTCTTC. It specifies CASSDSPAGGLNEQFF.

This sequence joins TRBV5-4 and TRBJ2-6; possibly TRBD1 for D (7 bases). V lost 8 bases and J 0 bases, leaving 12 bases between the germline ends. The CDR3 is 15 amino acids. CDR1 and CDR2 from the germline V gene are SGHNT and YYREEE (reference sequence). CDR3 loop: CASSQGGSGANVLTF. The CDR3 coding sequence is TGTGCCAGTTCCCAGGGGGGCTCTGGGGCCAACGTCCTGACTTTC.

This chain links TRBV7-9 with TRBJ2-1, with 11 bases aligning to TRBD2. This CDR3 has 17 residues. The germline CDR1 and CDR2 sequences are SEHNR and FQNEAQ (reference sequence). After removal of 5 bases from V and 0 bases from J, the junction contained 6 bases not matched to a gene. The CDR3 DNA is TGTGCCAGCAGCGATACTAGCGGGGGCCCCTCCTACAATGAGCAGTTCTTC. Its translation: CASSDTSGGPSYNEQFF. The complete variable domain, with remaining parts taken from reference TRBV7-9 and TRBJ2-1, reads DTGVSQNPRHKITKRGQNVTFRCDPISEHNRLYWYRQTLGQGPEFLTYFQNEAQLEKSRLLSDRFSAERPKGSFSTLEIQRTEQGDSAMYLCASSDTSGGPSYNEQFFGPGTRLTVL.

The chain links TRBV7-9 to TRBJ1-1; a weak D match, TRBD1 (6 bases). The V and J ends lost 5 bases and 5 bases respectively, with 18 bases between them. Germline lookup yields CDR1 SEHNR and CDR2 FQNEAQ (reference sequence). This CDR3 region has 15 residues. In DNA form, the CDR3 reads TGTGCCAGCAGCGGCCCAGGACAGTGGAAGACTGAAGCTTTCTTT. It is translated as CASSGPGQWKTEAFF.